These 17 T cell receptor beta chains were sequenced from one sample in a study of shared clonotypes between healthy human individuals. Generated by immunoSEQ multiplex PCR, the TCRdb table keeps only in-frame clones and is missing some. The sample carries hundreds of thousands of clones, almost 97% recorded once. Sequenced material: naive CD4+ T cells sorted from blood. Indicated subset: CD45RA+ positively selected. The origin of the receptors is a woman aged 25 to 39 in good health.

The rearrangement uses TRBV7-2 and TRBJ2-5; 8 positions match TRBD1. The better agreement between TRBJ2-7 and the DNA end casts doubt on the J call. The CDR3 loop spans 15 amino acids. Germline CDR1 reads SGHTA; CDR2 reads FQGNSA. In DNA form, the CDR3 reads TGTGCCAGCAGCTTAACTGCAGGGGGCAGATACGAGCAGTACTTC. Protein sequence: CASSLTAGGRYEQYF.

The chain carries TRBV2 and TRBJ1-5; 8 bases match TRBD1. From germline, CDR1 is SNHLY and CDR2 FYNNEI. The V gene end was trimmed by 5 bases and the J gene end by 4 bases; junction bases not matched to a gene: 4. The CDR3 has 14 amino acids. The CDR3 nucleotides are TGTGCCAGCAGTACCCGACAGGGGAATCAGCCCCAGCATTTT. It translates to CASSTRQGNQPQHF. Full variable domain (missing parts from reference TRBV2 and TRBJ1-5): EPEVTQTPSHQVTQMGQEVILRCVPISNHLYFYWYRQILGQKVEFLVSFYNNEISEKSEIFDDQFSVERPDGSNFTLKIRSTKLEDSAMYFCASSTRQGNQPQHFGDGTRLSIL.

As regards this clone: Other DNA variants within this sample encode the same CDR3. The genes are TRBV7-9 and TRBJ2-3, with D hard to call. Germline values: CDR1 SEHNR, CDR2 FQNEAQ (reference sequence). The length of the CDR3 is 11 residues. With 6 bases removed from V and 0 bases from J, the gap between germline ends came to 1 base. CDR3 loop: CASSSTDTQYF. The CDR3 DNA reads as TGTGCCAGCAGTAGCACAGATACGCAGTATTTT. Full variable domain (remainder filled in from reference TRBV7-9 and TRBJ2-3): DTGVSQNPRHKITKRGQNVTFRCDPISEHNRLYWYRQTLGQGPEFLTYFQNEAQLEKSRLLSDRFSAERPKGSFSTLEIQRTEQGDSAMYLCASSSTDTQYFGPGTRLTVL.

V gene TRBV18 combines with J gene TRBJ1-1; D gene uncertain. From germline, CDR1 is KGHSH and CDR2 LQKENI. V lost 0 bases, J lost 1 base, and 12 bases lay in between. CDR3 length: 16 residues. The CDR3 protein is CASSPPNEGRNTEAFF. CDR3 in DNA: TGTGCCAGCTCACCACCTAACGAGGGAAGGAACACTGAAGCTTTCTTT.

The chain links TRBV5-4 to TRBJ2-1; 10 bases fit TRBD1. V dropped 6 bases and J dropped 6; count of bases not matched to a gene: 6. CDR1 is SGHNT, CDR2 YYREEE, per germline (reference sequence). This CDR3 is 14 amino acids long. CDR3 bases: TGTGCCAGCACCCGGACAGGGGGGCTCAATGAGCAGTTCTTC. Its protein product is CASTRTGGLNEQFF.

With respect to this clone: Other DNA sequences of this sample code for an identical CDR3. The chain links TRBV18 to TRBJ2-3, with D perhaps matching TRBD1 or TRBD2 (5 bases each). The CDR3 spans 13 residues. Trimming took off 1 base at V and 3 bases at J, with 5 bases between the two ends. Germline V gene data show CDR1 as KGHSH and CDR2 as LQKENI. The CDR3 DNA reads as TGTGCCAGCTCACCACGGGGGACAGATACGCAGTATTTT. It yields the protein CASSPRGTDTQYF.

The J gene is TRBJ2-5, the V gene TRBV10-3; 10 bases line up with TRBD2. CDR1 ENHRY and CDR2 SYGVKD come from the germline V gene. This CDR3 comprises 19 residues. Trimming at V came to 3 bases and at J to 3 bases, leaving 16 bases not matched to a gene. The CDR3 bases are TGTGCCATCAGTGAAGTTGGCGAGCGGGAGGGCCAGGTGGAAGAGACCCAGTACTTC. Amino acid sequence: CAISEVGEREGQVEETQYF.

The chain carries TRBV7-8 and TRBJ1-1, with D unresolved. The V end lost 4 bases, the J end lost 0 bases, and 6 bases lay between the germline ends. Per germline, CDR1 SGHVS and CDR2 FQNEAQ. The CDR3 is 13 amino acids. DNA of the CDR3: TGTGCCAGCAGCTGGCTTGTGAACACTGAAGCTTTCTTT. This codes for CASSWLVNTEAFF.

The rearrangement links TRBV7-9 to TRBJ2-7, with TRBD2 matching 9 bases. The V and J ends lost 1 base and 4 bases, in that order; junction bases with no gene match: 5. From germline, CDR1 is SEHNR and CDR2 FQNEAQ (reference sequence). CDR3 length: 15 residues. The CDR3 DNA reads as TGTGCCAGCAGCTTAGGGGCGGGAGGGTGGTACGAGCAGTACTTC. Translated: CASSLGAGGWYEQYF.

The rearrangement joins TRBV11-2 to TRBJ2-7; 12 bases line up with TRBD2. Germline V CDR1 and CDR2: SGHAT, FQNNGV. CDR3 length: 14 amino acids. The J segment lost 6 bases and the V segment lost 6 bases, leaving 6 bases of the junction unmatched. The CDR3 bases are TGTGCCAGCAGTCTAGCGGGAGGGCAGTTCGAGCAGTACTTC. Translation: CASSLAGGQFEQYF.

The chain uses TRBV15 and TRBJ2-7; D tentatively fits TRBD1 or TRBD2 (5 bases each). Trimming removed 6 bases from V and 7 bases from J, with 22 bases in between. This CDR3 has 15 residues. The germline V gene has CDR1 LNHNV and CDR2 YYDKDF (reference sequence). CDR3 bases: TGTGCCACCAGTAGGGCAGGGCGAACCTGGGGGGAGCAGTACTTC. It encodes CATSRAGRTWGEQYF.

The genes are TRBV6-5 and TRBJ1-4; TRBD1 agrees at 7 bases. This CDR3 spans 14 amino acids. Trimming took 5 bases from V and 8 from J; bases not matched to a gene: 8. The V gene's germline CDR1 is MNHEY and CDR2 SVGAGI. CDR3 sequence reads: CASSTRQGHEKLFF. In nucleotides, the CDR3 is TGTGCCAGCAGTACCCGACAGGGACACGAAAAACTGTTTTTT.

This sequence joins TRBV28 and TRBJ2-7, with 14 bases identical to TRBD2. Unmatched junction bases numbered 7, after V lost 5 bases and J lost 7 bases. The CDR3 is 15 residues long. Germline loops: CDR1 MDHEN, CDR2 SYDVKM. The CDR3 coding sequence is TGTGCCAGCAGTCCGCCGGGGACTAGCGGGAGAGAGCAGTACTTC. It codes for CASSPPGTSGREQYF.

This chain connects TRBV5-1 to TRBJ2-5; TRBD1 might be the D (6 bases). This CDR3 region has 15 residues. V lost 4 bases to trimming and J lost 4 bases, with 17 bases between them. The germline CDR1 and CDR2 sequences are SGHRS and YFSETQ. CDR3 coding DNA: TGCGCCAGCAGCGGGCCCAGGGGCGTGGGAGAGACCCAGTACTTC. Protein product: CASSGPRGVGETQYF.

In this sample, this clone turned up once. The gene calls are TRBV19 and TRBJ1-3; the D gene is possibly TRBD1 (5 bases). CDR3 length equals 15 residues. Germline CDR1 and CDR2: LNHDA and SQIVND (reference sequence). The V end lost 2 bases, the J end lost 4 bases, and 12 bases lay between the germline ends. The CDR3 sequence: CASSILKTEGNTIYF. CDR3 bases: TGTGCCAGTAGTATATTGAAGACAGAGGGAAACACCATATATTTT.

This clone has just one count. The chain's CDR3 is CASARAGAGYTF. In DNA, the CDR3 is TGTGCCAGCGCCCGGGCTGGAGCTGGCTACACCTTC. The V gene is TRBV27, the J gene TRBJ1-2; D unresolved. The ends were cut back, 8 bases at V and 7 bases at J, with 14 bases in the middle. Germline lookup yields CDR1 MNHEY and CDR2 SMNVEV (reference sequence). This CDR3 has 12 residues.

In nucleotides, the CDR3 is TGTGCCAGCAGCTTGACGGTGAAGAATGAGCAGTTCTTC. Its translation is CASSLTVKNEQFF. The chain joins TRBV5-4 to TRBJ2-1; D uncertain. Trimming pared 1 base from V and 7 bases from J, leaving 9 bases between. The CDR3 runs to 13 residues. Per the germline V gene, CDR1 is SGHNT and CDR2 is YYREEE (reference sequence).